The TCR beta chain described here comes from a study of blood T cell repertoires in COVID-19. Study at large: Whether acute or convalescent, the COVID-19 samples came from the United States, Italy and Spain.

Authors' data handling: Estimated nucleated cell counts came from reference gene primer amplification. Sequencing was performed with immunoSEQ multiplex PCR; in TCRdb, only in-frame clones are kept and a portion is missing. The V and J calls and clone size were taken over from that table, and D and trimming were inferred from the DNA. Among 200,000 to 250,000 clones listed, 65% to 90% were seen once. This clone was seen once. Participants came from around 25 US areas, aged roughly 18 to 95 years. Membership in each cohort depended on participant-reported clinical history. V lost 5 bases, J lost 1 base, and 5 bases stayed unmatched. Germline-derived CDR1 and CDR2 are MNHEY and SMNVEV (reference sequence). The CDR3 covers 15 residues.

The source is a woman in her forties or fifties with acute COVID-19. This chain uses TRBV27 with TRBJ1-1; 9 bases are shared with TRBD1. Source material: PBMCs or T cells enriched from blood (not recorded which). CDR3 in DNA: TGTGCCAGCAGTGCGCCGACAGGGGGGAACACTGAAGCTTTCTTT. Amino acid sequence: CASSAPTGGNTEAFF.